This entry lists 27 T cell receptor beta chains sequenced from one sample in a study of CD8 T cells in ankylosing spondylitis. TCRdb ran MiXCR on the 5' RACE reads and lists one entry per CDR3 protein. Of about 360,000 distinct CDR3 sequences listed, about 15% are singletons. The sample was blood, either unsorted or a sorted T cell fraction (not recorded which). The origin of the receptors is a male donor with ankylosing spondylitis or in good health (not recorded which).

The chain couples TRBV12-3 or TRBV12-4 to TRBJ2-1; a possible D gene is TRBD2 (5 bases). Between the trimmed V and J ends, which lost 6 bases and 5 bases, there was a span of 23 bases. The CDR3 sequence is 17 residues long. Written as DNA, the CDR3 is TGTGCCAGCAGCCCTCCTCGGCGCGGGTGGGTAAACAATGAGCAGTTCTTC. Protein: CASSPPRRGWVNNEQFF.

This clonotype appeared a few times. The chain couples TRBV6-2 or TRBV6-3 to TRBJ1-5; D gene unclear. Per the germline V gene, CDR1 is MNHEY and CDR2 is SVGEGT. The CDR3 contains 16 residues. Trimming removed 0 bases from V and 1 base from J, with 10 bases in between. The CDR3 coding sequence is TGTGCCAGCAGTTACTCGGGAGGTGGGAGCAATCAGCCCCAGCATTTT. Translation gives CASSYSGGGSNQPQHF.

The rearrangement links TRBV5-6 to TRBJ1-5; 7 bases align to TRBD1. The CDR3 totals 15 residues. Germline trimming cut 4 bases from V and 2 bases from J; bases unmatched to any gene: 6. Per the germline V gene, CDR1 is SGHDT and CDR2 is YYEEEE. CDR3 sequence reads: CASSTTGVGNQPQHF. In DNA, the CDR3 is TGTGCCAGCAGCACTACAGGGGTCGGCAATCAGCCCCAGCATTTT. The full variable domain, with the rest looked up from reference TRBV5-6 and TRBJ1-5, is DAGVTQSPTHLIKTRGQQVTLRCSPKSGHDTVSWYQQALGQGPQFIFQYYEEEERQRGNFPDRFSGHQFPNYSSELNVNALLLGDSALYLCASSTTGVGNQPQHFGDGTRLSIL.

This clonotype occurred a few times. This chain joins TRBV5-5 and TRBJ2-7; 7 bases match TRBD1. V shed 5 bases, J shed 1 base, and the junction held 6 bases outside the gene matches. The CDR3 has 14 residues. Germline V gene sequence: CDR1 SGHKS, CDR2 YYEKEE (reference sequence). The CDR3 reads CASRRQGGSYEQYF. As DNA, the CDR3 is TGTGCCAGCAGACGACAGGGCGGGTCCTACGAGCAGTACTTC.

This clonotype has more than one count but fewer than ten. This chain joins TRBV4-2 and TRBJ2-1, with 9 positions matching TRBD2. Germline V lookup: CDR1 LGHNA, CDR2 YNFKEQ. This CDR3 is built from 15 residues. V shed 5 bases, J shed 4 bases, and the junction held 6 bases outside the gene matches. The CDR3 coding sequence is TGTGCCAGCAGCGGGAGCACTAGCGGGTACAATGAGCAGTTCTTC. Amino acids: CASSGSTSGYNEQFF.

The chain combines TRBV20-1 with TRBJ2-5, with D perhaps TRBD2 (7 bases). The CDR3 is 13 amino acids. Trimming removed 3 bases at V and 2 bases at J, with 10 bases between. The germline CDR1 and CDR2 sequences are DFQATT and SNEGSKA (reference sequence). For the CDR3, the DNA is TGCAGTGCTAGCGGGGGGCCTCAAGAGACCCAGTACTTC. Encoded protein: CSASGGPQETQYF.

This clonotype was detected a few times. The chain employs TRBV12-3 or TRBV12-4 and TRBJ1-3; D uncertain. V lost 3 bases, J lost 3 bases, and 3 bases lay in between. The CDR3 is 12 amino acids. The CDR3 region has the DNA TGTGCCAGCAGTTTCGGTGGAAACACCATATATTTT. This encodes CASSFGGNTIYF.

This clonotype was found many times. The chain is built from TRBV5-1 and TRBJ1-3; no definite D call. This CDR3 comprises 15 residues. The V end was cut by 4 bases, the J end by 0 bases, with 11 bases between. Per the germline V gene, CDR1 is SGHRS and CDR2 is YFSETQ. The CDR3 loop reads CASSPDGSSGNTIYF. The CDR3 DNA sequence: TGCGCCAGCAGCCCGGACGGCAGCTCTGGAAACACCATATATTTT.

J is TRBJ1-2 and V is TRBV25-1; 8 bases align to TRBD1. Per germline, CDR1 MGHDK and CDR2 SYGVNS. V gave up 3 bases and J gave up 8 bases; unmatched junction bases: 8. The CDR3 loop spans 14 amino acids. The CDR3 sequence: CASSEGRGLRGYTF. The CDR3 DNA sequence: TGTGCCAGCAGTGAGGGCAGGGGGCTTCGAGGCTACACCTTC.

The J gene is TRBJ2-1, the V gene TRBV5-6; 11 positions match TRBD2. The CDR3 extends over 16 amino acids. Per germline, CDR1 SGHDT and CDR2 YYEEEE. V was clipped by 3 bases and J by 1 base; unmatched bases: 3. CDR3 DNA: TGTGCCAGCAGCTCACTAGCGGGAGTTTCCTACAATGAGCAGTTCTTC. It codes for CASSSLAGVSYNEQFF. Filled out from reference TRBV5-6 and TRBJ2-1, the complete variable domain reads DAGVTQSPTHLIKTRGQQVTLRCSPKSGHDTVSWYQQALGQGPQFIFQYYEEEERQRGNFPDRFSGHQFPNYSSELNVNALLLGDSALYLCASSSLAGVSYNEQFFGPGTRLTVL.

V gene TRBV18 combines with J gene TRBJ2-7; unclear D gene. Trimming shortened V by 2 bases and J by 5 bases, and 13 bases separated the two germline ends. Germline lookup yields CDR1 KGHSH and CDR2 LQKENI. The CDR3 length is 14 residues. CDR3 in DNA: TGTGCCAGCTCACCATCTCGTAGCCACCACGAGCAGTACTTC. Translated: CASSPSRSHHEQYF. The full variable domain, its missing parts supplied by reference TRBV18 and TRBJ2-7, is NAGVMQNPRHLVRRRGQEARLRCSPMKGHSHVYWYRQLPEEGLKFMVYLQKENIIDESGMPKERFSAEFPKEGPSILRIQQVVRGDSAAYFCASSPSRSHHEQYFGPGTRLTVT.

V usage is TRBV30 and J usage is TRBJ2-7, with D possibly TRBD1 on 6 matching bases. Between the trimmed V and J ends, which lost 0 bases and 2 bases, there was a span of 11 bases. The CDR3 length is 14 residues. Looked up from germline, CDR1 is GTSNPN and CDR2 is SVGIG (reference sequence). For the CDR3, the DNA is TGTGCCTGGAGTGTGGTCAGGGGCCCCTACGAGCAGTACTTC. The encoded protein is CAWSVVRGPYEQYF.

The V and J genes are TRBV2 and TRBJ2-7; a weak D match, TRBD1 (6 bases). The CDR3 length is 12 residues. V lost 6 bases and J lost 4, with 10 bases in between. Germline V gives CDR1 SNHLY, CDR2 FYNNEI. DNA of the CDR3: TGTGCCAGCAGGGTGGGGGCTTACGAGCAGTACTTC. Its protein is CASRVGAYEQYF.

This clonotype was seen a few times. The chain is built from TRBV20-1 and TRBJ1-5, with a weak D call TRBD1 (5 bases). In germline, CDR1 is DFQATT, CDR2 SNEGSKA (reference sequence). V lost 2 bases to trimming and J lost 1 base, with 12 bases between them. The length of the CDR3 is 15 residues. CDR3 sequence reads: CSARLSGGSNQPQHF. CDR3 nucleotides: TGCAGTGCTAGACTGTCGGGGGGGAGCAATCAGCCCCAGCATTTT.

The table lists this clonotype with a few counts. The chain links TRBV20-1 to TRBJ2-1; weak D call: TRBD2 (6 bases). Germline-derived CDR1 and CDR2 are DFQATT and SNEGSKA (reference sequence). The CDR3 spans 14 residues. Trimming cost V 6 bases and J 5 bases, with 17 bases left between them. The CDR3 DNA sequence: TGCAGTGCGACCCCCGGGAAGCGGGACAATGAGCAGTTCTTC. Protein product: CSATPGKRDNEQFF.

This clonotype was counted a few times. The chain joins TRBV5-1 to TRBJ1-6, with unresolved D. The germline V and J ends were trimmed by 4 bases and 9 bases, with 17 bases remaining between them. The germline gives CDR1 SGHRS, CDR2 YFSETQ. The CDR3 consists of 15 residues. In DNA, the CDR3 is TGCGCCAGCAGCGTCGCCCCAGGAGATAGTTCACCCCTCCACTTT. Translated: CASSVAPGDSSPLHF.

This clonotype has only a few counts. This sequence joins TRBV6-5 and TRBJ2-1, with 12 nucleotides matching TRBD2. Germline V gene sequence: CDR1 MNHEY, CDR2 SVGAGI. The V gene end was trimmed by 2 bases and the J gene end by 4 bases; junction bases not matched to a gene: 12. This CDR3 contains 19 residues. The CDR3 DNA is TGTGCCAGCAGTTACCCCCACTTGACTAGCGGGAGTAGGTACAATGAGCAGTTCTTC. Its translation is CASSYPHLTSGSRYNEQFF.

A few counts support this clonotype. The chain employs TRBV2 and TRBJ2-5, with unresolved D. CDR1 is SNHLY, CDR2 FYNNEI, per germline. This CDR3 region has 13 residues. The CDR3 spells CGPVETKGETQYF. The CDR3 DNA reads as TGTGGCCCAGTGGAGACCAAAGGAGAGACCCAGTACTTC.

The sample holds a few counts of this clonotype. This rearrangement joins TRBV5-1 to TRBJ2-7, with 10 bases fitting TRBD1. Trimming removed 4 bases from V and 4 bases from J; junction bases left unmatched: 5. This CDR3 is built from 14 residues. Germline CDR1 SGHRS, CDR2 YFSETQ. The CDR3 DNA reads as TGCGCCAGCAGCAACGACAGGGGGCAATACGAGCAGTACTTC. Its protein is CASSNDRGQYEQYF.

This clonotype was seen a few times. The V call is TRBV20-1, the J call TRBJ2-7, with TRBD2 matching 10 bases. Germline lookup yields CDR1 DFQATT and CDR2 SNEGSKA (reference sequence). This CDR3 has 13 residues. The V and J ends lost 6 bases and 4 bases, in that order; junction bases with no gene match: 6. The CDR3 DNA reads as TGCAGTGCCTCGGGTAGCGGGAGGTACGAGCAGTACTTC. Translating gives CSASGSGRYEQYF.

In its sample, this clonotype was seen a few times. This sequence joins TRBV7-2 and TRBJ2-1; the D is unclear. This CDR3 spans 14 amino acids. In germline, CDR1 is SGHTA, CDR2 FQGNSA. Trimming left V 1 base short and J 5 bases short, with 9 bases between. In DNA form, the CDR3 reads TGTGCCAGCAGCTTAGTCCGAGGACACAATGAGCAGTTCTTC. This translates into CASSLVRGHNEQFF.

The rearrangement joins TRBV20-1 to TRBJ2-1, with unresolved D. The CDR3 sequence is 13 residues long. Germline assignment: CDR1 DFQATT and CDR2 SNEGSKA (reference sequence). V shed 2 bases and J shed 7 bases, with 12 bases lying between them. The CDR3 DNA reads as TGCAGTGCTAGAAGGTACCCCGGAAATGAGCAGTTCTTC. This gives the protein CSARRYPGNEQFF.

This clonotype showed up many times. This rearrangement joins TRBV12-3 or TRBV12-4 to TRBJ1-1; D is possibly TRBD1 (5 bases). Trimming removed 6 bases from V and 4 bases from J, with 18 bases in between. CDR3 size: 15 residues. Written as DNA, the CDR3 is TGTGCCAGCAGGGGGGGTGCAGGGTGGAGCACTGAAGCTTTCTTT. It codes for CASRGGAGWSTEAFF.

This clonotype was observed a handful of times. DNA for the CDR3: TGCAGTGCGGCGGACAGGGTGAACACTGAAGCTTTCTTT. It is translated as CSAADRVNTEAFF. V and J are TRBV20-1 and TRBJ1-1; TRBD1 aligns across 8 bases. Trimming removed 6 bases from V and 0 bases from J; junction bases left unmatched: 3. CDR3 length equals 13 residues. The germline V gene has CDR1 DFQATT and CDR2 SNEGSKA (reference sequence).

This clonotype showed up just a few times. The V call is TRBV10-2, the J call TRBJ1-5, with a possible D match to TRBD1 (5 bases). The length of the CDR3 is 12 residues. Per the germline V gene, CDR1 is WSHSY and CDR2 is SAAADI. The V end was cut by 7 bases, the J end by 4 bases, with 8 bases between. The CDR3 protein is CASKQGNQPQHF. The CDR3 DNA follows: TGCGCCAGCAAGCAGGGTAATCAGCCCCAGCATTTT.

This clonotype has a handful of counts. The rearrangement links TRBV5-1 to TRBJ1-4, with D perhaps matching TRBD1 (5 bases). The V and J ends lost 0 bases and 8 bases respectively, with 11 bases between them. This CDR3 spans 14 amino acids. The germline CDR1 and CDR2 sequences are SGHRS and YFSETQ. The CDR3 DNA follows: TGCGCCAGCAGCTTGGGAGGGGTGTCGGAAAAACTGTTTTTT. Amino acids: CASSLGGVSEKLFF.

This clonotype was counted only a few times. This rearrangement joins TRBV29-1 to TRBJ1-1; D gene ambiguous. CDR1 SQVTM and CDR2 ANQGSEA come from the germline V gene. Trimming took off 7 bases at V and 6 bases at J, with 15 bases between the two ends. The CDR3 is made up of 12 amino acids. The CDR3, as DNA: TGCAGCGCCGAGCTTGGCGCCGCTGAAGCTTTCTTT. Residues: CSAELGAAEAFF.